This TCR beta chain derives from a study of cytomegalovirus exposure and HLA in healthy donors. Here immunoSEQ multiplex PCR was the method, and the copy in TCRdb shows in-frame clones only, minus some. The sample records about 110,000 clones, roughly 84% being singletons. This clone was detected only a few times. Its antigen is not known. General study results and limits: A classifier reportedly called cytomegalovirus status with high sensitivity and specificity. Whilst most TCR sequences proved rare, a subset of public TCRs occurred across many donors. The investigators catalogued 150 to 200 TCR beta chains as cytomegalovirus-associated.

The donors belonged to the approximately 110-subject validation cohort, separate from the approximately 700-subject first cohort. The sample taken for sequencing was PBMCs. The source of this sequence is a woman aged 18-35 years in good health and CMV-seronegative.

CDR3 residues: CASSSTGPLHF. CDR3 DNA sequence: TGTGCCAGCAGCTCTACGGGGCCCCTCCACTTT. The chain links TRBV5-6 to TRBJ1-6; D unresolved. Germline assignment: CDR1 SGHDT and CDR2 YYEEEE. Deletions cut 3 bases from V and 13 bases from J, with 8 bases between. The length of the CDR3 is 11 residues.